This T cell receptor (beta chain) was profiled in a study of T cell responses to AZD1222 COVID-19 vaccine. General study findings and limits: Epitopes outside B.1.351 and B.1.1.7 mutated regions reportedly drew nearly half of spike TCRs. When two AZD1222 doses had been given, Spike-specific TCR breadth and depth rose. CD4 TCRs linked to vaccination spanned spike, dominating at 160-218 and 743-854.

CDR1 is SGDLS and CDR2 is YYNGEE in the germline V gene. CDR3 length equals 15 residues. Trimming shortened V by 1 base and J by 2 bases, and 9 bases separated the two germline ends. The data were produced by immunoSEQ multiplex PCR, yet TCRdb's version contains in-frame clones alone and is incomplete. The profile shows 95,000 to 110,000 clones, around nine tenths of them singletons. As for this clone: What it recognizes is unknown.

The V call is TRBV9, the J call TRBJ1-4; D possibly corresponds to TRBD1 (6 bases). The input for sequencing was peripheral blood, taken on day 0 of AZD1222 vaccination. This TCR derives from an adult in good health. The CDR3 DNA sequence: TGTGCCAGCAGCGTAACAGGGAATACTAATGAAAAACTGTTTTTT. Its translation: CASSVTGNTNEKLFF.